The table lists the clone carrying this TCR beta chain with a count of one. Source study methods: Estimated nucleated cell counts came from reference gene primer amplification. Some clones are missing from TCRdb's copy, which holds only in-frame ones; the method was immunoSEQ multiplex PCR. V and J calls plus clone size are reproduced from that table; the DNA served to infer D and trimming. The sample holds a few hundred thousand clones, roughly 76% seen once. The entry originates in a study of blood T cell repertoires in COVID-19. Germline lookup yields CDR1 SGHKS and CDR2 YYEKEE (reference sequence). The CDR3 is 14 amino acids. The V end lost 0 bases, the J end lost 2 bases, and 9 bases lay between the germline ends.

This chain joins TRBV5-5 and TRBJ2-7, with D tentatively TRBD2 (5 bases). The sequence derives from a human donor in a cohort sampled during active COVID-19. The sequenced sample consisted of peripheral blood. The CDR3 sequence is CASSLGLGAYEQYF. As DNA, the CDR3 is TGTGCCAGCAGCTTGGGGCTCGGGGCCTACGAGCAGTACTTC.